The source of this TCR beta chain is a study of human versus mouse CDR3 diversity and MHC coevolution. Study results and limitations: Mice had fewer CDR3 deletions and insertions than humans on average.

A word on this clone: Antigen: not known.

Sequencing was performed with immunoSEQ multiplex PCR; in TCRdb, only in-frame clones are kept and a portion is missing. The sample records about 83,000 clones, 85% to 95% being singletons. V was trimmed by 8 bases and J by 7 bases, leaving 17 bases between them. The CDR3 is 13 residues long. The germline V gene encodes CDR1 SNHLY and CDR2 FYNNEI. J is TRBJ2-5 and V is TRBV2, with D tentatively TRBD2 (5 bases). This TCR derives from a person aged 25 to 69 in good health. Input material: naive CD4+ T cells from blood. Subset described: CD45RO-negative CD62L-positive naive CD4 T cells. Here the CDR3 reads CASSPEEAGTQYF. CDR3 DNA sequence: TGTGCCAGCTCCCCCGAAGAGGCGGGGACCCAGTACTTC.